A single sample gave rise to the 20 T cell receptor beta chains below, sequenced in a study of control samples from healthy donors and cancer patients. Assay used: immunoSEQ multiplex PCR; TCRdb lists only in-frame clones, some missing. The sample consists of approximately 81,000 clones, 90% to 95% of them appearing once. The sequenced sample was blood. The receptors stem from a woman between 18 and 29 years old in good health.

The rearrangement joins TRBV6-1 to TRBJ1-5, with 10 bases matching TRBD1. This CDR3 comprises 20 residues. CDR1 and CDR2 from the germline V gene are MNHNS and SASEGT. V was pared by 0 bases and J by 3 bases, with 14 bases of the junction left unmatched. The CDR3 DNA reads as TGTGCCAGCAGTGAAGCTCCGGGACAGGGGCTTGCCTCCTTCAATCAGCCCCAGCATTTT. Translation: CASSEAPGQGLASFNQPQHF.

The genes are TRBV9 and TRBJ1-1; a possible D gene is TRBD1 (6 bases). This CDR3 has 15 amino acids. The V end was cut by 0 bases, the J end by 3 bases, with 12 bases between. Looked up from germline, CDR1 is SGDLS and CDR2 is YYNGEE. This CDR3 reads CASSVVGGRDTEAFF. CDR3 DNA: TGTGCCAGCAGCGTAGTTGGGGGGCGCGACACTGAAGCTTTCTTT.

The rearrangement links TRBV28 to TRBJ1-5; D unclear. The germline V and J ends were trimmed by 6 bases and 0 bases, with 15 bases remaining between them. This CDR3 has 16 amino acids. Germline V gene data show CDR1 as MDHEN and CDR2 as SYDVKM. In DNA, the CDR3 is TGTGCCAGCAGCCTACAGAAGACCGATAGCAATCAGCCCCAGCATTTT. Its protein is CASSLQKTDSNQPQHF.

V and J are TRBV28 and TRBJ2-3, with 8 bases identical to TRBD1. Germline-derived CDR1 and CDR2 are MDHEN and SYDVKM. The V segment lost 5 bases and the J segment 8 bases; nucleotides outside the gene matches: 15. This CDR3 has 16 residues. In DNA form, the CDR3 reads TGTGCCAGCAGTGTAACGACAGGGGTCGGGGGAGGTACGCAGTATTTT. The encoded protein is CASSVTTGVGGGTQYF.

The chain has TRBV10-2 and TRBJ2-3; 7 nucleotides agree with TRBD1. The germline V gene has CDR1 WSHSY and CDR2 SAAADI. Unmatched junction bases numbered 3, after V lost 6 bases and J lost 0 bases. The CDR3 is 14 residues long. CDR3 protein: CASRETGSTDTQYF. The CDR3 DNA sequence: TGCGCCAGCAGGGAGACAGGGAGCACAGATACGCAGTATTTT.

This chain connects TRBV5-6 to TRBJ1-1; D may be TRBD1 (6 bases). V lost 1 base to trimming and J lost 11 bases, with 21 bases between them. Germline V CDR1 and CDR2: SGHDT, YYEEEE. The length of the CDR3 is 15 residues. CDR3 protein: CASSLLQGRGEEAFF. The CDR3 DNA is TGTGCCAGCAGCTTGTTACAGGGTCGAGGAGAGGAGGCTTTCTTT.

The V call is TRBV9, the J call TRBJ1-2; TRBD1 agrees at 8 bases. Germline V CDR1 and CDR2: SGDLS, YYNGEE. CDR3 length: 15 residues. The V and J ends lost 4 bases and 5 bases, in that order; junction bases with no gene match: 10. The CDR3 nucleotides are TGTGCCAGCAGCCCTAGACAGGGGTTAACTTATGGCTACACCTTC. Its translation: CASSPRQGLTYGYTF. The complete variable domain, with remaining parts taken from reference TRBV9 and TRBJ1-2, reads DSGVTQTPKHLITATGQRVTLRCSPRSGDLSVYWYQQSLDQGLQFLIQYYNGEERAKGNILERFSAQQFPDLHSELNLSSLELGDSALYFCASSPRQGLTYGYTFGSGTRLTVV.

This chain uses TRBV6-1 with TRBJ2-7; no clear D gene. V lost 1 base to trimming and J lost 9 bases, with 10 bases between them. This CDR3 comprises 12 residues. The V gene's germline CDR1 is MNHNS and CDR2 SASEGT. The CDR3: CASSEVRNGQYF. As DNA, the CDR3 is TGTGCCAGCAGTGAAGTACGGAATGGGCAGTACTTC.

The CDR3 region has the DNA TGTGCCAGCAGCCCCCGGGACCTTGAGCAGTTCTTC. It codes for CASSPRDLEQFF. This chain links TRBV7-9 with TRBJ2-1, with D perhaps TRBD1 or TRBD2 (5 bases each). Trimming removed 5 bases at V and 9 bases at J, with 11 bases between. CDR1 and CDR2 (germline): SEHNR, FQNEAQ (reference sequence). The CDR3 has 12 amino acids.

This chain uses TRBV27 with TRBJ1-6, with 7 bases identical to TRBD1. Germline V gives CDR1 MNHEY, CDR2 SMNVEV (reference sequence). CDR3 size: 16 residues. After removal of 8 bases from V and 7 bases from J, the junction contained 14 bases not matched to a gene. The CDR3 coding sequence is TGTGCCAGCCGAAGGGGCACAGGGGTGACGAATTCACCCCTCCACTTT. Amino acid sequence: CASRRGTGVTNSPLHF.

The genes are TRBV3-1 (or the pseudogene TRBV3-2) and TRBJ1-1; the D is unclear. Germline V gene sequence: CDR1 LGHDT, CDR2 YNNKEL (reference sequence). The V end was cut by 5 bases, the J end by 4 bases, with 14 bases between. This CDR3 has 14 residues. CDR3 residues: CASSLRETGTEAFF. CDR3 DNA sequence: TGTGCCAGCAGCTTACGCGAGACTGGCACTGAAGCTTTCTTT.

The genes are TRBV24-1 and TRBJ2-7; D not resolved. The germline V gene has CDR1 KGHDR and CDR2 SFDVKD. The CDR3 contains 11 residues. Trimming cost V 3 bases and J 2 bases, with 1 base left between them. This CDR3 reads CATSDTYEQYF. For the CDR3, the DNA is TGTGCCACCAGTGATACCTACGAGCAGTACTTC.

The J gene is TRBJ1-1, the V gene TRBV28, with 10 bases aligning to TRBD1. V lost 6 bases, J lost 0 bases, and 4 bases stayed unmatched. The V gene's germline CDR1 is MDHEN and CDR2 SYDVKM. The CDR3 consists of 15 residues. CDR3 loop: CASRWGTGVNTEAFF. CDR3 bases: TGTGCCAGCAGATGGGGGACAGGGGTGAACACTGAAGCTTTCTTT.

The chain links TRBV27 to TRBJ2-1, with D unclear. The V end lost 3 bases, the J end lost 6 bases, and 3 bases lay between the germline ends. Germline assignment: CDR1 MNHEY and CDR2 SMNVEV (reference sequence). This CDR3 region has 11 residues. CDR3 region: CASSFSNEQFF. In nucleotides, the CDR3 is TGTGCCAGCAGTTTCAGCAATGAGCAGTTCTTC.

The chain uses TRBV19 and TRBJ1-5; the D is unclear. Germline V gives CDR1 LNHDA, CDR2 SQIVND (reference sequence). Trimming cost V 5 bases and J 4 bases, with 15 bases left between them. The CDR3 runs to 15 residues. The CDR3 coding sequence is TGTGCCAGTAGTCCGTCAATACAAGGGAATCAGCCCCAGCATTTT. It codes for CASSPSIQGNQPQHF.

The chain couples TRBV29-1 to TRBJ2-1, with 9 bases fitting TRBD1. The CDR3 runs to 13 residues. The germline V gene has CDR1 SQVTM and CDR2 ANQGSEA. Trimming cost V 4 bases and J 5 bases; bases outside gene matches: 3. The CDR3 DNA reads as TGCAGCGTTGGGACAGGGGTTAACAATGAGCAGTTCTTC. It codes for CSVGTGVNNEQFF.

The rearrangement links TRBV29-1 to TRBJ2-1, with 12 nucleotides matching TRBD2. Germline CDR1 SQVTM, CDR2 ANQGSEA. The CDR3 extends over 19 amino acids. Trimming cost V 6 bases and J 1 base; bases outside gene matches: 16. The CDR3 region is CSVKRVGLAGLKSYNEQFF. In DNA form, the CDR3 reads TGCAGCGTCAAAAGGGTTGGACTAGCGGGATTGAAATCCTACAATGAGCAGTTCTTC.

The V gene is TRBV4-1, the J gene TRBJ1-2; no definite D call. Germline V gene sequence: CDR1 MGHRA, CDR2 YSYEKL. Trimming cost V 0 bases and J 5 bases, with 13 bases left between them. The CDR3 runs 15 residues. DNA for the CDR3: TGCGCCAGCAGCCAAGATAGGTCGGATGGATATGGCTACACCTTC. Its translation: CASSQDRSDGYGYTF.

The chain is built from TRBV21-1 and TRBJ2-1; the table's D gene call, TRBD2, was not cross checked with the DNA. TRBV21-1 is reported as a pseudogene. The CDR3 length is 17 residues. The CDR3 region has the DNA TGTGCCAGCAGCAAAGGTGGTTGGACTAGCGGAGTCAATGAGCAGTTCTTC. This encodes CASSKGGWTSGVNEQFF.

The chain is built from TRBV4-1 and TRBJ1-1; D uncertain. V lost 0 bases, J lost 4 bases, and 12 bases lay in between. Germline V lookup: CDR1 MGHRA, CDR2 YSYEKL. This CDR3 spans 15 amino acids. The CDR3 loop reads CASSQEGLWGTEAFF. As DNA, the CDR3 is TGCGCCAGCAGCCAAGAAGGGTTATGGGGCACTGAAGCTTTCTTT.